Given below is one T cell receptor beta chain in context. The record originates from a study of blood T cell repertoires in COVID-19. Study-wide context: T cells, B-cell-depleted T cells, or PBMCs supplied cDNA or gDNA.

The recovered donors of Cohort 3 showed two negative PCRs, clearance, or symptom resolution. From germline, CDR1 is KGHSH and CDR2 LQKENI. V was pared by 0 bases and J by 0 bases, with 7 bases of the junction left unmatched. The CDR3 consists of 17 residues. The assay was immunoSEQ multiplex PCR, and TCRdb's table has in-frame clones only and misses some. The table lists 150,000 to 250,000 clones, around 87% of them singletons, with around 2.4% in the top ten. This sequence joins TRBV18 and TRBJ2-7; 8 positions agree with TRBD2. The sequence came from a woman under 40 who had recovered from COVID-19. The specimen sequenced was PBMCs or T cells enriched from blood (not recorded which). CDR3 amino acids: CASSPPFGGRYSYEQYF. The CDR3 DNA follows: TGTGCCAGCTCACCACCGTTTGGCGGGAGGTACTCCTACGAGCAGTACTTC. The full variable domain, in which reference TRBV18 and TRBJ2-7 provide the parts outside the CDR3, is NAGVMQNPRHLVRRRGQEARLRCSPMKGHSHVYWYRQLPEEGLKFMVYLQKENIIDESGMPKERFSAEFPKEGPSILRIQQVVRGDSAAYFCASSPPFGGRYSYEQYFGPGTRLTVT.